Listed here are 2 T cell receptor beta chains from one sample, sequenced in a study of technical replicates of blood from a few donors (dated by TCRdb to the late 2010s). Library creation used the immunoSEQ multiplex PCR assay. TCRdb stores this immuneACCESS table with in-frame sequences only. Part of the clones is absent; in the studies checked, under half of the shortfall reflects unresolved V genes, and no reason is known for the rest. A total of 60,000 to 65,000 clones appear in this sample, 86% of them only once. Of the sample, about 4.8% is held by the ten largest clones. Sequencing was carried out using PBMCs. Every receptor here comes from a human donor in good health. Some clones in this sample may be carry-over from other donors' samples.

The J gene is TRBJ1-3, the V gene TRBV9, with 8 bases matching TRBD1. CDR1 and CDR2 from the germline V gene are SGDLS and YYNGEE. This CDR3 is built from 16 residues. The trim removed 0 bases at V and 2 bases at J, leaving 4 bases unmatched. The CDR3 DNA reads TGTGCCAGCAGCGTAGCGACAGGGGAAGCTGGAAACACCATATATTTT. It encodes CASSVATGEAGNTIYF.

J is TRBJ1-1 and V is TRBV6-6; unclear D gene. The V gene's germline CDR1 is MNHNY and CDR2 SVGAGI (reference sequence). V shed 4 bases and J shed 10 bases, with 13 bases lying between them. The CDR3 is made up of 12 amino acids. Here the CDR3 DNA reads TGTGCCAGCAGTTTCGTGAGCGAAAGAGCTTTCTTT. It encodes CASSFVSERAFF.